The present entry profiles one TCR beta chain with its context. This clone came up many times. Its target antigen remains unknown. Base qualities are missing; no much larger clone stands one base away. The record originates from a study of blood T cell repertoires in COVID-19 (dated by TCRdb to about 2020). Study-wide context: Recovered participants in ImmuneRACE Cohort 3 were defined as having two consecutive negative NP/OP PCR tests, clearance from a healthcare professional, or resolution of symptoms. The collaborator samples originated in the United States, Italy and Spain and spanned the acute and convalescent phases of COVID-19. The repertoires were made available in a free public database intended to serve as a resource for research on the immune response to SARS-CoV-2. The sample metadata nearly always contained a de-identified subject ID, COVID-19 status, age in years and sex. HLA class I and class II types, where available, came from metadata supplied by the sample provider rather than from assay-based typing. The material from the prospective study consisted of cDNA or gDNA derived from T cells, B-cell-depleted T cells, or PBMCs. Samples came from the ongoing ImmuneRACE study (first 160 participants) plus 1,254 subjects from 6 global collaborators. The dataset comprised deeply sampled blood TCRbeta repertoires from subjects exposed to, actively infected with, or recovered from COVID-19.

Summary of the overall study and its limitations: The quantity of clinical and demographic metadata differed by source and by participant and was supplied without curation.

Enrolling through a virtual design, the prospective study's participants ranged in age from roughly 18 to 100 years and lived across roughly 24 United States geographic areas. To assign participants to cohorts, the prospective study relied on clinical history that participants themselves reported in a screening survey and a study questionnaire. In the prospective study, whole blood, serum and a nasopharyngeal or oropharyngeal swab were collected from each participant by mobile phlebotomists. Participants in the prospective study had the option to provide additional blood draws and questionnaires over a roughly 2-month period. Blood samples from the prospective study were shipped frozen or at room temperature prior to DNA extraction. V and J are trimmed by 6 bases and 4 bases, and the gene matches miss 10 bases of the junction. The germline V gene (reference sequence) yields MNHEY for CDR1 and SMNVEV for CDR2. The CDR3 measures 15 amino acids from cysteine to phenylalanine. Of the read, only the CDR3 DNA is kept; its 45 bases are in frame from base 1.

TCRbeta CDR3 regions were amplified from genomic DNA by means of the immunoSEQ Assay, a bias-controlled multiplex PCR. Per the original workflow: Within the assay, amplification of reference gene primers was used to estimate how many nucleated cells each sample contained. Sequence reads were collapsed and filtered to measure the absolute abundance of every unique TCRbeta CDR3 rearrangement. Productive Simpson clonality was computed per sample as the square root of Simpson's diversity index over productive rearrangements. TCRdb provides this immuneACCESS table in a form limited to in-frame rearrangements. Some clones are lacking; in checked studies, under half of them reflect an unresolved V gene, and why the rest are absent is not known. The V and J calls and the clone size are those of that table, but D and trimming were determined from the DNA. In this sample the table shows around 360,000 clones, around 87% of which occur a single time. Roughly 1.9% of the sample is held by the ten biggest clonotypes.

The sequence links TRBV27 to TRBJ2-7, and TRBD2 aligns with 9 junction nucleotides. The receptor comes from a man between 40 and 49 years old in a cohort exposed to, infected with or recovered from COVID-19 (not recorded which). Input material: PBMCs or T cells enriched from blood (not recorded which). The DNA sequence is TGTGCCAGCAGGAGGGAGGCTAGCGGGAAATACGAGCAGTACTTC. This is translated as CASRREASGKYEQYF.